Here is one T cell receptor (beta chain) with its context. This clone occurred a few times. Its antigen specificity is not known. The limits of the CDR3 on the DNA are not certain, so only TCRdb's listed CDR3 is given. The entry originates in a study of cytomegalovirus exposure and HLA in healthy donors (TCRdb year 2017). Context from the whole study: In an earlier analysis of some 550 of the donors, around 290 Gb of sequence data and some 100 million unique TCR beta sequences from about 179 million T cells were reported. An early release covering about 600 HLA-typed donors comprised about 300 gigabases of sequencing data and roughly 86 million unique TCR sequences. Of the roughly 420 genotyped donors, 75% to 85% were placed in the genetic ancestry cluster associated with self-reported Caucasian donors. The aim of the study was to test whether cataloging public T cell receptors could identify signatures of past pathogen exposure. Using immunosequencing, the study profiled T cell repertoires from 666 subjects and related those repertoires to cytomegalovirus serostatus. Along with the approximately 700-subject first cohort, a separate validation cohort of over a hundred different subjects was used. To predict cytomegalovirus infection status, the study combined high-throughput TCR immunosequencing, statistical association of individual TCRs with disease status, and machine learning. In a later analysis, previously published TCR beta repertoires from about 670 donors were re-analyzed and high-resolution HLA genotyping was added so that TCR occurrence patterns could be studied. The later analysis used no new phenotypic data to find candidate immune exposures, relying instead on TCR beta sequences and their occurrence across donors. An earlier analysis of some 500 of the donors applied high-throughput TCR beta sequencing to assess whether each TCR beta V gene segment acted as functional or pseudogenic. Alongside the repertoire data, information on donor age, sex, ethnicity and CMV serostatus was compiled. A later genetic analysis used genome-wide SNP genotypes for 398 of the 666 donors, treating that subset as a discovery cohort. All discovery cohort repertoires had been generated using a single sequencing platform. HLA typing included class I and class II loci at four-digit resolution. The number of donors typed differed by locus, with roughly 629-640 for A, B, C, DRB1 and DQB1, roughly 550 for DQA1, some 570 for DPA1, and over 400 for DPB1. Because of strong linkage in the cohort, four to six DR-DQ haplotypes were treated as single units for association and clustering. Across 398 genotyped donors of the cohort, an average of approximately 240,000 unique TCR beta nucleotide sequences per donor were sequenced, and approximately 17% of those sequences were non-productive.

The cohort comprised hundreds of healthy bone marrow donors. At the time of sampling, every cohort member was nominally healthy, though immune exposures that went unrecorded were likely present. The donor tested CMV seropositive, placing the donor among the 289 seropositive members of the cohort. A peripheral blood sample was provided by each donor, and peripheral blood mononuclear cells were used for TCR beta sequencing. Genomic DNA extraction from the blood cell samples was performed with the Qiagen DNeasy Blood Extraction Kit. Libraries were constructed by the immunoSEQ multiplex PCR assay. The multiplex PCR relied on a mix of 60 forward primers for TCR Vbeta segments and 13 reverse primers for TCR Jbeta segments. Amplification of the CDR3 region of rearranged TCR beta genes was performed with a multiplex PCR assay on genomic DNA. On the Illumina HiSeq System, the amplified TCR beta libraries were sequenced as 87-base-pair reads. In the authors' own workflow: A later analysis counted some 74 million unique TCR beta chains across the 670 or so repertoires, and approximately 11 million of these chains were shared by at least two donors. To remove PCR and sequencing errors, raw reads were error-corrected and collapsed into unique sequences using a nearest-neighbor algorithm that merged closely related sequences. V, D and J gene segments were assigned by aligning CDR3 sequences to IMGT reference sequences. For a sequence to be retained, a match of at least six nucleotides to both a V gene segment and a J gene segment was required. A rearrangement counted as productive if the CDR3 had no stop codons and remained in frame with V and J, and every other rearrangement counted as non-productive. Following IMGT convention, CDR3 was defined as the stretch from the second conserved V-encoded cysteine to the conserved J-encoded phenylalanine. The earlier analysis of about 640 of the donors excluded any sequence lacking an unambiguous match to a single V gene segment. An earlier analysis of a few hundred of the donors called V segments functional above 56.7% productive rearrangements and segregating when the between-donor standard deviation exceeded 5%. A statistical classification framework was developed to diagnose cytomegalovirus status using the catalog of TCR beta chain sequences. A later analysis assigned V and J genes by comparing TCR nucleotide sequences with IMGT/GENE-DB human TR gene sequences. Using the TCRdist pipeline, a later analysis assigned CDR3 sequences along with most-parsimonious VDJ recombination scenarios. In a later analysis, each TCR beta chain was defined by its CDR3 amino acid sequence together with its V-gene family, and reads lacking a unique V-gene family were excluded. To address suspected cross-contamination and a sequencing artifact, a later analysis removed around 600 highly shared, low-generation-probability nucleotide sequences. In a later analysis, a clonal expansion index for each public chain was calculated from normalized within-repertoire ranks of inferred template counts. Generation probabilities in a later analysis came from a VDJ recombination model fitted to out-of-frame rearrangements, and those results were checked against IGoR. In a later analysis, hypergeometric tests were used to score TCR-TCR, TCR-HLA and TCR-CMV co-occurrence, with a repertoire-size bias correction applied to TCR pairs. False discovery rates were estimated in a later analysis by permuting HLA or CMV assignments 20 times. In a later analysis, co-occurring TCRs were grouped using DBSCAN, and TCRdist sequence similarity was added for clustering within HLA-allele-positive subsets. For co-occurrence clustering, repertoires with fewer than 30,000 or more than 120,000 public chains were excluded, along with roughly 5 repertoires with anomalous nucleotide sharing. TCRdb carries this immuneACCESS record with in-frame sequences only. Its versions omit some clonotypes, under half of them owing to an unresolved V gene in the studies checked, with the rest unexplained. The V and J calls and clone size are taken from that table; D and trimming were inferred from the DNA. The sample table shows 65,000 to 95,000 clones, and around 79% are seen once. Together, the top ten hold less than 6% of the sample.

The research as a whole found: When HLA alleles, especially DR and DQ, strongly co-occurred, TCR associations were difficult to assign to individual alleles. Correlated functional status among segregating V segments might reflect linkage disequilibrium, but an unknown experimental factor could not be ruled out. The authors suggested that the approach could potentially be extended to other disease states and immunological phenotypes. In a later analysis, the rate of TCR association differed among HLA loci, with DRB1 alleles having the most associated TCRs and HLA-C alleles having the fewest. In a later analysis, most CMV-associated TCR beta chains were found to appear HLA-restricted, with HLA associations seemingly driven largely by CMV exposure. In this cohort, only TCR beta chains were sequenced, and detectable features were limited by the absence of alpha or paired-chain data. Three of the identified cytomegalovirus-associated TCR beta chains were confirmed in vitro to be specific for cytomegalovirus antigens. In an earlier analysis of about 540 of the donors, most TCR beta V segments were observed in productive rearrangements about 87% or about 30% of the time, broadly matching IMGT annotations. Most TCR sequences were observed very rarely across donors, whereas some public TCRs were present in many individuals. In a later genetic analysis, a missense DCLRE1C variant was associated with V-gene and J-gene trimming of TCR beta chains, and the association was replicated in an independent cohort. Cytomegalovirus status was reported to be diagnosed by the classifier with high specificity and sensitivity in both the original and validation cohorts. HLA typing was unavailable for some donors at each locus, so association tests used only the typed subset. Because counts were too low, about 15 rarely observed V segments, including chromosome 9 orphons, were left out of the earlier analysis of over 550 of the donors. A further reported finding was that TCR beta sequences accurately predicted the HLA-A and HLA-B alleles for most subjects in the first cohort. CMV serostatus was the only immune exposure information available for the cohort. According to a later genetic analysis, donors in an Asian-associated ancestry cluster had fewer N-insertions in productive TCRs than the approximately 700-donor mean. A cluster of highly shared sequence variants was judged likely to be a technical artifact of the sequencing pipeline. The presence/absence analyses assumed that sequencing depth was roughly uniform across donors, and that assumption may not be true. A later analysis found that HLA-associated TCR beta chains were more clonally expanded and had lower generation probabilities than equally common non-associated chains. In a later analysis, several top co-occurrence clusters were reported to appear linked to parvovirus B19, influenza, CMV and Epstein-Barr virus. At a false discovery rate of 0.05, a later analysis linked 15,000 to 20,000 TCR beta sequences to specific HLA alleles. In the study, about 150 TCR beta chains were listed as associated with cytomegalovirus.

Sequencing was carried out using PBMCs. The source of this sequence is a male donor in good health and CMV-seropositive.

The CDR3 protein: CASSFGAGTGSEQYF. This receptor chain uses TRBV7-2 and TRBJ2-7; no check of the table's D call, TRBD1, against the DNA was made. According to the germline V gene, CDR1 reads SGHTA and CDR2 reads FQGNSA. The CDR3 has 15 amino acids, counting the end cysteine and phenylalanine.